These 18 T cell receptor beta chains originate from one sample sequenced in a study of CD8 T cells in Susac syndrome (dated by TCRdb to the late 2010s). Library construction relied on the immunoSEQ multiplex PCR assay. RNA was extracted using the RNeasy kit, and 0.5 to 1 microgram was reverse transcribed with random hexamers. TCRdb passed the public sequencing reads through fastp at Q25 and MiXCR, retaining productive beta sequences. Rows with a matching CDR3 protein are joined into one entry that keeps the most common DNA and genes. Here the sample has 250,000 to 300,000 distinct CDR3 sequences; almost 85% occur a single time. The ten largest make up approximately 0.2% of the sample. Source material: CD8+ T cells from PBMCs. The receptors derive from a human donor with multiple sclerosis.

The gene calls are TRBV4-1 and TRBJ2-7, with 7 bases matching TRBD2. This CDR3 has 13 residues. V shed 1 base, J shed 12 bases, and the junction held 9 bases outside the gene matches. Germline V gene lookup returns CDR1 MGHRA and CDR2 YSYEKL. The CDR3 protein is CASSQALAAFLYF. The CDR3 nucleotides read TGCGCCAGCAGCCAAGCCCTAGCGGCCTTCCTGTACTTC.

CDR3 sequence reads: CASSLELAGVDTQYF. The CDR3 coding sequence is TGTGCCAGCAGCTTAGAGCTAGCGGGAGTGGATACGCAGTATTTT. The gene calls are TRBV7-6 and TRBJ2-3; 10 bases map to TRBD2. In germline, CDR1 is SGHVS, CDR2 FNYEAQ. V lost 1 base, J lost 6 bases, and 4 bases stayed unmatched. This CDR3 region has 15 residues.

V gene TRBV5-4 combines with J gene TRBJ2-7; 10 nucleotides agree with TRBD2. V shed 0 bases, J shed 0 bases, and the junction held 3 bases outside the gene matches. Germline CDR1 reads SGHNT; CDR2 reads YYREEE (reference sequence). The CDR3 sequence is 16 residues long. The CDR3: CASSLAASGSSYEQYF. The CDR3 nucleotides read TGTGCCAGCAGCTTGGCCGCTAGCGGGAGCTCCTACGAGCAGTACTTC.

J is TRBJ2-1 and V is TRBV19, with 7 bases fitting TRBD2. J was trimmed by 4 bases and V by 4 bases; bases with no gene match: 7. Germline CDR1 is LNHDA and CDR2 is SQIVND (reference sequence). This CDR3 spans 15 amino acids. The CDR3 sequence is CASSTFSGFYNEQFF. DNA of the CDR3: TGTGCCAGTAGTACCTTTAGCGGGTTTTACAATGAGCAGTTCTTC.

This chain links TRBV4-2 with TRBJ2-7; 10 positions match TRBD2. Germline CDR1 LGHNA, CDR2 YNFKEQ. CDR3 size: 14 residues. Unmatched junction bases numbered 5, after V lost 3 bases and J lost 6 bases. In nucleotides, the CDR3 is TGTGCCAGCAGCCAGGAGCGGGAGGGCCGCGAGCAGTACTTC. Translation gives CASSQEREGREQYF.

This clonotype has just a few counts. The CDR3: CASSYSRGATEAFF. CDR3 nucleotide sequence: TGTGCCAGCAGTTACTCAAGGGGCGCCACTGAAGCTTTCTTT. The rearrangement joins TRBV6-2 or TRBV6-3 to TRBJ1-1, with D possibly matching TRBD1 (5 bases). The CDR3 spans 14 residues. V gave up 0 bases and J gave up 4 bases, with 9 bases separating them. Germline CDR1 MNHEY, CDR2 SVGEGT.

With regard to this clonotype: One end of the junction fails to match germline, which may point to a read error. This sequence joins TRBV7-4 and TRBJ2-6, with a weak D call TRBD2 (5 bases). Germline CDR1 SGHVT, CDR2 SQSDAQ. The CDR3 consists of 16 residues. CDR3 in amino acids: CASSFTGVSEANVLTF. The CDR3 region has the DNA TGTGCCAGCAGCTTTACCGGGGTATCTGAGGCCAACGTCCTGACTTTC.

The chain carries TRBV5-1 and TRBJ2-5, with a possible D match to TRBD1 (5 bases). The V and J ends lost 1 base and 0 bases respectively, with 13 bases between them. This CDR3 spans 16 amino acids. Germline loops: CDR1 SGHRS, CDR2 YFSETQ. CDR3 sequence: CASSLWGGTYQETQYF. The CDR3 nucleotides are TGCGCCAGCAGCTTGTGGGGCGGAACGTACCAAGAGACCCAGTACTTC. The whole variable domain, filled in from reference TRBV5-1 and TRBJ2-5, reads KAGVTQTPRYLIKTRGQQVTLSCSPISGHRSVSWYQQTPGQGLQFLFEYFSETQRNKGNFPGRFSGRQFSNSRSEMNVSTLELGDSALYLCASSLWGGTYQETQYFGPGTRLLVL.

This clonotype has more than one count but fewer than ten. This chain joins TRBV5-1 and TRBJ2-7; 11 nucleotides match TRBD2. Germline V CDR1 and CDR2: SGHRS, YFSETQ. CDR3 size: 15 residues. The trim removed 2 bases at V and 5 bases at J, leaving 6 bases unmatched. The CDR3 DNA follows: TGCGCCAGCAGCTTAGCGGGACTAGCGGTGGACGAGCAGTACTTC. It is translated as CASSLAGLAVDEQYF.

V usage is TRBV13 and J usage is TRBJ2-7; the D is unclear. This CDR3 comprises 14 residues. Per the germline V gene, CDR1 is PRHDT and CDR2 is FYEKMQ (reference sequence). Trimming pared 4 bases from V and 5 bases from J, leaving 15 bases between. DNA of the CDR3: TGTGCCAGCAGCTCGGGTCGCCGTACCCACGAGCAGTACTTC. It encodes CASSSGRRTHEQYF.

The rearrangement uses TRBV6-2 or TRBV6-3 and TRBJ2-1; weak D call: TRBD2 (6 bases). V lost 5 bases to trimming and J lost 9 bases, with 20 bases between them. Germline values: CDR1 MNHEY, CDR2 SVGEGT. CDR3 length: 15 amino acids. CDR3 sequence (DNA): TGTGCCAGCAGTGACTTAGCGCGTCGGGGAGGTGAGCAGTTCTTC. Translated, it gives CASSDLARRGGEQFF.

The chain couples TRBV4-1 to TRBJ1-1, with D perhaps TRBD1 (5 bases). Looked up from germline, CDR1 is MGHRA and CDR2 is YSYEKL. V dropped 1 base and J dropped 0 bases, with 6 bases sitting between them. There are 14 residues in the CDR3. CDR3 sequence: CASSQAGMNTEAFF. CDR3 in DNA: TGCGCCAGCAGCCAAGCAGGGATGAACACTGAAGCTTTCTTT.

The V call is TRBV20-1, the J call TRBJ1-2; no firm D call. The CDR3 is 15 residues long. Germline lookup yields CDR1 DFQATT and CDR2 SNEGSKA (reference sequence). V lost 3 bases, J lost 5 bases, and 19 bases lay in between. CDR3 sequence: CSASPGLAIFYGYTF. CDR3 coding DNA: TGCAGTGCTAGTCCCGGGTTAGCAATATTTTATGGCTACACCTTC.

The chain joins TRBV28 to TRBJ2-5, with 11 bases fitting TRBD1. Germline V gene lookup returns CDR1 MDHEN and CDR2 SYDVKM. V shed 1 base and J 3 bases; nucleotides not matched to a gene: 7. There are 17 residues in the CDR3. CDR3 loop: CASSLFLGTGGEETQYF. The CDR3 DNA reads TGTGCCAGCAGTTTATTTCTCGGGACAGGGGGAGAAGAGACCCAGTACTTC.

This CDR3 reads CASSQGLRGSNLYGYTF. The CDR3 nucleotides are TGCGCCAGCAGCCAAGGGCTCCGGGGATCGAATCTCTATGGCTACACCTTC. J is TRBJ1-2 and V is TRBV4-3, with D hard to call. The CDR3 is 17 residues long. Deletions cut 1 base from V and 4 bases from J, with 19 bases between. Looked up from germline, CDR1 is LGHNA and CDR2 is YSLEER.

This clonotype was observed a single time. This chain links TRBV21-1 with TRBJ2-3; the listed D gene, TRBD2, was not tested against the DNA. TRBV21-1 is deemed a pseudogene. This CDR3 region has 16 residues. This CDR3 is CASSKERYHPTDTQYF. In DNA form, the CDR3 reads TGTGCCAGCAGCAAAGAACGCTACCATCCCACAGATACGCAGTATTTT.

This chain joins TRBV4-3 and TRBJ2-7, with 9 positions matching TRBD2. Trimming at V came to 5 bases and at J to 1 base, leaving 6 bases not matched to a gene. Germline CDR1 reads LGHNA; CDR2 reads YSLEER. The CDR3 length is 15 residues. The CDR3 loop reads CASSVGLAGSYEQYF. CDR3 coding DNA: TGCGCCAGCAGCGTTGGGCTAGCGGGATCCTACGAGCAGTACTTC.

The rearrangement joins TRBV5-1 to TRBJ1-2, with TRBD1 matching 7 bases. J gave up 1 base and V 1 base, and 13 bases lay outside the gene matches. CDR1 SGHRS and CDR2 YFSETQ come from the germline V gene. CDR3 length: 18 residues. CDR3 nucleotide sequence: TGCGCCAGCAGCTTGAGAGGGACAGACAATACCCTTAACTATGGCTACACCTTC. Its protein product is CASSLRGTDNTLNYGYTF.